Reported below is one TCR beta chain. Its antigen is unknown. This sample was taken from a study of PD-L1 blockade in urothelial cancer. Some clones are missing from TCRdb's copy, which holds only in-frame ones; the method was immunoSEQ multiplex PCR. The top ten clones hold 25% of a sample with tens of thousands of clones, approximately 91% of them seen once. The sample's time point: pretreatment peripheral blood. Whole-study findings and limits: Blood clones associated with the tumor expanded more at 3 weeks in durable-benefit patients.

V was pared by 2 bases and J by 0 bases, with 9 bases of the junction left unmatched. CDR3 length: 19 amino acids. Germline assignment: CDR1 MNHEY and CDR2 SMNVEV (reference sequence). The material was PBMCs, obtained around atezolizumab (anti-PD-L1) treatment. This clonotype was sampled from a donor at least 40 years old with urothelial cancer. The chain couples TRBV27 to TRBJ2-1, with TRBD2 matching over 11 bases. As DNA, the CDR3 is TGTGCCAGCAGTTTAAAGGCGGGACTAGCGGTCAGCTCCTACAATGAGCAGTTCTTC. It specifies CASSLKAGLAVSSYNEQFF.